The sequence of this TCR beta chain was determined in a study of STAT5B mutations in CD4+ large granular lymphocyte leukemia (dated by TCRdb to between 2021 and 2022). Concerning the study at large: Among the healthy controls, the CDR3 'QG' motif was associated with a particular HLA allele. The study compared the TCRbeta repertoires of patients with CD4+ T-cell large granular lymphocyte leukemia against the TCRbeta repertoires of healthy blood donors. Flow cytometry on FACSCanto II or FACSVerse confirmed that purified fractions exceeded 95% purity among lymphocytes.

Study-wide findings and limitations: The data were not HLA-matched, and the relatively small sample size could explain the higher clonality seen in CD4+ compared with CD8+ T-LGLL. Main leukemic clonotypes were private to each patient, although about 25% appeared at low frequency in other patients' non-leukemic repertoires. Enrichment of TRBV06-family usage was observed among the top patient clones (8/27) relative to healthy controls (2/35). Greater clonality appeared to be present in CD4-sorted patient repertoires than in healthy CD4+ repertoires, and the difference was retained after the putative leukemic clones were removed.

Via the germline V gene, CDR1 is SQVTM and CDR2 ANQGSEA. Counted from cysteine to phenylalanine, this CDR3 has 14 amino acids. The CDR3 DNA has 42 bases and is translated from base 1. V is pruned by 3 bases and J by 6 bases, leaving 9 bases of the junction without a gene match. Healthy controls were 35 or so blood donors whose buffy coats came from the Finnish Red Cross blood service. All TCR-sequenced material derived from peripheral blood: patient blood samples and healthy donor buffy coats. Peripheral blood mononuclear cells were isolated by Ficoll-Hypaque gradient centrifugation. CD4+ cells were purified magnetically from the buffy coats of healthy controls. The Gentra Puregene Cell and Tissue kit was used for genomic DNA extraction, and quantification was performed on a Qubit 2.0 fluorometer. The immunoSEQ assay at survey resolution was used to sequence TCRbeta rearrangements from genomic DNA. As for how the authors treated the data: A lowest detectable productive clonotype frequency of 2.59 x 10-5 was observed in the TCR sequencing data. Only productive TCRbeta rearrangements, defined as complete and in-frame sequences, were included in the analyses. Sample clonality was computed as Simpson clonality in the immunoSEQ Analyzer version 3.0. Clones were grouped by frequency into very rare, small, medium, large (1-20%) or hyperexpanded (>20%) categories. OLGA 1.2.3 estimated generation probabilities, VDJtools produced V-gene circos plots, VDJdb was queried for specificities, and GLIPH identified CDR3 motifs. TCRdb limited this immuneACCESS table to in-frame rearrangements with V and J called. A share of clones is missing; checked studies link under half to unresolved V genes, and the rest is unexplained. V, J and clone size were drawn from that table, and D and trimming were deduced from the DNA. This sample gives about 35,000 clones in total; under 80% of them show up just once. About 2% of the sample comes from the top ten.

To note about this clone: Its antigen target is currently unknown. No qualities accompany the bases; no much larger clone lies one base away.

The origin of this receptor is a human donor in good health. Specimen: CD4+ T cells from blood buffy coats. The chain is assembled from TRBV29-1 and TRBJ2-7, with TRBD2 matching 9 junction bases. The encoded CDR3 is CSVDGSGSRGEQYF. At the DNA level, the sequence is TGCAGCGTTGACGGTAGCGGGAGTAGGGGCGAGCAGTACTTC.